This section outlines one T cell receptor (beta chain) sequence together with its context. The sample originates from a study of technical replicates of blood from a handful of donors. The ends were cut back, 7 bases at V and 7 bases at J, with 7 bases in the middle. Germline V gene sequence: CDR1 MNHNS, CDR2 SASEGT. The CDR3 length is 11 residues. The assay was immunoSEQ multiplex PCR, and TCRdb's table has in-frame clones only and misses some. The sample includes more than 60,000 clones, around 93% of them seen just once. The chain employs TRBV6-1 and TRBJ2-2, with D hard to call. Source material: T cells isolated from PBMCs. The TCR comes from a human donor in good health. The CDR3 loop reads CASTSGGELFF. CDR3 bases: TGTGCCAGCACATCCGGCGGGGAGCTGTTTTTT.